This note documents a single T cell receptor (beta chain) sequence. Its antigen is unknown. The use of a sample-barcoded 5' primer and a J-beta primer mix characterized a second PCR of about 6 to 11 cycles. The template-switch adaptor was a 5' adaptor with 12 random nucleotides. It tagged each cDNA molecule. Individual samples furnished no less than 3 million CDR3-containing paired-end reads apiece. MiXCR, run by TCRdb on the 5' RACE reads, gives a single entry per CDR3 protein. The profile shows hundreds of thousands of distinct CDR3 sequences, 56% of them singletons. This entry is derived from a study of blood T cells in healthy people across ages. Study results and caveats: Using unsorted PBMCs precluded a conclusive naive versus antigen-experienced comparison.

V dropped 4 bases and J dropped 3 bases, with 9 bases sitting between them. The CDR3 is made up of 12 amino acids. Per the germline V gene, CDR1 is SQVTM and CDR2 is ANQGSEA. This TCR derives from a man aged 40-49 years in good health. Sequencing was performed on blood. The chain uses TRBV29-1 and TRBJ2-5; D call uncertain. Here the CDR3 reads CSVVLAKETQYF. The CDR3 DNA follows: TGCAGCGTTGTATTGGCCAAAGAGACCCAGTACTTC.